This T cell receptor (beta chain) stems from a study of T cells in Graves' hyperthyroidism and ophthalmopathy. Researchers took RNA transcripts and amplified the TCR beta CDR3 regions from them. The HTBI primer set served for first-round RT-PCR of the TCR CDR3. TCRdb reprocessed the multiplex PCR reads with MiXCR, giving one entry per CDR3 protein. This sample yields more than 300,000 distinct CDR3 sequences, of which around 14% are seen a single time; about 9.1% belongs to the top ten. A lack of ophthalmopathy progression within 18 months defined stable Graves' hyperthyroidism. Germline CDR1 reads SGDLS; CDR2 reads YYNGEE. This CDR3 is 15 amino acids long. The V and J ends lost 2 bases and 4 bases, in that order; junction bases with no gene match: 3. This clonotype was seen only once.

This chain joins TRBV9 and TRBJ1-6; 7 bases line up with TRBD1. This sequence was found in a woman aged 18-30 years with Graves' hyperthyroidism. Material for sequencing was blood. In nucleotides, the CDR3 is TGTGCCAGCAGCGTTGGGGACAGTTATAATTCACCCCTCCACTTT. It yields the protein CASSVGDSYNSPLHF. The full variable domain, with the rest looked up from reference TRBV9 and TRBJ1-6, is DSGVTQTPKHLITATGQRVTLRCSPRSGDLSVYWYQQSLDQGLQFLIQYYNGEERAKGNILERFSAQQFPDLHSELNLSSLELGDSALYFCASSVGDSYNSPLHFGNGTRLTVT.